This is a list of T cell receptor beta chains from one sample in a study of control samples from healthy donors and cancer patients. Assay used: immunoSEQ multiplex PCR; TCRdb lists only in-frame clones, some missing. The repertoire holds roughly 100,000 clones, with about nine tenths as singletons. Sequenced input: blood. The source of these receptors is a human donor in good health. The donor label of this sample is uncertain. CDR3s include the opening cysteine and the closing phenylalanine or tryptophan. Fields, in order: clone size, J gene, D gene, V gene, CDR3 protein, CDR3 DNA. The D gene is left open where the match is weak. Not all rows give a size; the values are once, few, many and, for expanded clones, a class.

>.|TRBJ1-1|TRBD1|TRBV7-6
CASSLIGGGQGSMNTEAFF
TGTGCCAGCAGCTTAATCGGCGGGGGACAGGGGAGTATGAACACTGAAGCTTTCTTT
>.|TRBJ2-7|TRBD1|TRBV4-2
CASSQPDRDAYEQYF
TGTGCCAGCAGCCAACCAGACAGGGACGCCTACGAGCAGTACTTC
>once|TRBJ2-1|TRBD1|TRBV7-9
CASSYDRGFYNEQFF
TGTGCCAGCAGCTACGACAGGGGTTTCTACAATGAGCAGTTCTTC
>few|TRBJ2-7|.|TRBV10-1
CASSKGVLGYEQYF
TGCGCCAGCAGTAAAGGGGTGCTAGGTTACGAGCAGTACTTC
>.|TRBJ2-1|.|TRBV7-6
CASSSRINSYNEQFF
TGTGCCAGCAGCTCCAGGATTAACTCCTACAATGAGCAGTTCTTC
>.|TRBJ1-2|.|TRBV7-9
CASSSRAEDYGYTF
TGTGCCAGCAGCTCTAGGGCTGAAGACTATGGCTACACCTTC
>.|TRBJ1-1|.|TRBV6-5
CASSLNTGLNTEAFF
TGTGCCAGCAGTCTGAACACGGGATTGAACACTGAAGCTTTCTTT
>once|TRBJ1-6|.|TRBV21-1
CASSKAGDRSFNSPLHF
TGTGCCAGCAGCAAAGCGGGGGACAGGTCCTTCAATTCACCCCTCCACTTT
>.|TRBJ2-1|.|TRBV5-1
CASSSSGTIIVGEQFF
TGCGCCAGCAGCTCATCGGGGACAATTATCGTAGGTGAGCAGTTCTTC
>.|TRBJ1-5|TRBD1|TRBV3-1/TRBV3-2
CASSQGNRGGNQPQHF
TGTGCCAGCAGCCAAGGAAACAGGGGGGGCAATCAGCCCCAGCATTTT
>few|TRBJ2-5|TRBD1|TRBV19
CASSTTQGPQETQYF
TGTGCCAGTAGTACTACACAGGGGCCGCAAGAGACCCAGTACTTC
>.|TRBJ2-5|TRBD1|TRBV7-6
CASSYPTGGLETQYF
TGTGCCAGCAGCTATCCGACAGGGGGCTTAGAGACCCAGTACTTC
>.|TRBJ1-2|TRBD1|TRBV7-2
CASSFYGRGLYGYTF
TGTGCCAGCAGCTTTTATGGCAGGGGGCTCTATGGCTACACCTTC
>.|TRBJ2-2|.|TRBV5-4
CASSQKGGELFF
TGTGCCAGCAGCCAAAAGGGCGGGGAGCTGTTTTTT
>.|TRBJ1-1|.|TRBV25-1
CASSLDPGLRAFF
TGTGCCAGCAGTTTAGATCCTGGCCTACGGGCTTTCTTT
>.|TRBJ1-4|.|TRBV5-4
CASSLGGGRGKLFF
TGTGCCAGCAGCCTCGGGGGGGGAAGAGGAAAACTGTTTTTT
>.|TRBJ1-2|.|TRBV18
CASSPPAGYYGYTF
TGTGCCAGCTCACCACCGGCAGGGTACTATGGCTACACCTTC
>.|TRBJ2-5|.|TRBV5-4
CASSPRTGEYQETQYF
TGTGCCAGCAGCCCAAGGACTGGGGAGTACCAAGAGACCCAGTACTTC
>.|TRBJ2-1|.|TRBV24-1
CATSVNNEQFF
TGTGCCACCAGCGTGAACAATGAGCAGTTCTTC
>.|TRBJ2-5|.|TRBV6-5
CASSYGRDFQETQYF
TGTGCCAGCAGTTACGGCAGGGATTTCCAAGAGACCCAGTACTTC
>.|TRBJ1-2|.|TRBV19
CASSTTADYGYTF
TGTGCCAGTAGTACGACAGCAGACTATGGCTACACCTTC
>once|TRBJ1-6|.|TRBV18
CASSPAGGANNSPLHF
TGTGCCAGCTCACCAGCGGGGGGAGCAAATAATTCACCCCTCCACTTT
>.|TRBJ1-3|TRBD1|TRBV3-1/TRBV3-2
CASSQVGTDGNTIYF
TGTGCCAGCAGCCAAGTCGGGACAGACGGAAACACCATATATTTT
>.|TRBJ1-1|.|TRBV4-1
CASSPDRYNTEAFF
TGCGCCAGCAGCCCCGACAGGTATAACACTGAAGCTTTCTTT
>once|TRBJ1-2|TRBD1|TRBV15
CATSRVGGQIWGHGYTF
TGTGCCACCAGCAGAGTTGGGGGACAGATTTGGGGGCATGGCTACACCTTC
>.|TRBJ1-2|.|TRBV30
CAWSVLGGALSYGYTF
TGTGCCTGGAGTGTATTGGGGGGGGCATTAAGCTATGGCTACACCTTC
>.|TRBJ2-7|.|TRBV24-1
CATSDGGAHEQYF
TGTGCCACCAGTGATGGTGGGGCCCACGAGCAGTACTTC
>.|TRBJ1-2|.|TRBV12-3/TRBV12-4
CASSLRDRYGYTF
TGTGCCAGCAGCCTCAGGGACCGCTATGGCTACACCTTC
>.|TRBJ2-2|TRBD2|TRBV9
CASSVGGGNTGELFF
TGTGCCAGCAGCGTAGGCGGGGGGAACACCGGGGAGCTGTTTTTT
>.|TRBJ2-3|.|TRBV5-1
CASSTTGSTDTQYF
TGCGCCAGCAGCACCACAGGGAGCACAGATACGCAGTATTTT
>.|TRBJ1-1|TRBD1|TRBV6-1
CASSEDRAGVGEAFF
TGTGCCAGCAGCGAAGACAGGGCGGGGGTCGGTGAAGCTTTCTTT
>.|TRBJ2-3|TRBD2|TRBV5-1
CASSLTSGGSSTDTQYF
TGCGCCAGCAGCTTGACTAGCGGGGGGTCTAGCACAGATACGCAGTATTTT
>.|TRBJ2-7|.|TRBV6-1
CASSEPGSYEQYF
TGTGCCAGCAGTGAGCCGGGATCCTACGAGCAGTACTTC
>.|TRBJ1-1|.|TRBV6-5
CASRTGDTEAFF
TGTGCCAGCAGGACGGGGGACACTGAAGCTTTCTTT
>.|TRBJ1-1|.|TRBV4-3
CASSQDLNTEAFF
TGCGCCAGCAGCCAGGACCTGAACACTGAAGCTTTCTTT
>.|TRBJ2-2|.|TRBV27
CASSLSRAGPGELFF
TGTGCCAGCAGTTTAAGCAGGGCAGGGCCCGGGGAGCTGTTTTTT
>.|TRBJ1-1|.|TRBV11-2
CASSETGAGSDTEAFF
TGTGCCAGCAGCGAAACCGGGGCAGGTAGCGACACTGAAGCTTTCTTT
>.|TRBJ1-1|.|TRBV9
CASSQWDTDTEAFF
TGTGCCAGCAGCCAATGGGACACCGACACTGAAGCTTTCTTT
>.|TRBJ1-6|.|TRBV5-5
CASSRPTGLHNSPLHF
TGTGCCAGCAGCCGACCTACAGGGTTACATAATTCACCCCTCCACTTT
>.|TRBJ2-1|.|TRBV5-4
CASSLGGSAYNEQFF
TGTGCCAGCAGCTTGGGGGGCAGTGCCTACAATGAGCAGTTCTTC
>.|TRBJ2-2|TRBD2|TRBV4-2
CASSPGLAGGNTGELFF
TGTGCCAGCAGCCCGGGACTAGCGGGGGGGAACACCGGGGAGCTGTTTTTT
>.|TRBJ1-3|.|TRBV19
CASKALRPPSGNTIYF
TGTGCCAGTAAAGCTCTTCGTCCTCCGTCTGGAAACACCATATATTTT
>.|TRBJ1-2|.|TRBV7-2
CASSARSGTLYANYGYTF
TGTGCCAGCAGCGCACGATCCGGGACACTTTACGCTAACTATGGCTACACCTTC
>.|TRBJ2-7|.|TRBV7-8
CASSSDGLEQYF
TGTGCCAGCAGCTCGGACGGTCTGGAGCAGTACTTC
>.|TRBJ1-1|.|TRBV27
CASSPRQTPEAFF
TGTGCCAGCAGTCCACGGCAAACGCCAGAAGCTTTCTTT
>.|TRBJ1-3|.|TRBV12-5
CASDSGKTAGNTIYF
TGTGCTAGTGATTCCGGGAAAACGGCTGGAAACACCATATATTTT
>.|TRBJ1-2|TRBD1|TRBV4-3
CASSQATGDNYGYTF
TGCGCCAGCAGCCAAGCGACAGGGGATAACTATGGCTACACCTTC
>.|TRBJ2-3|.|TRBV5-6
CASRRTSTDTQYF
TGTGCCAGCAGACGGACTAGCACAGATACGCAGTATTTT
>.|TRBJ2-3|TRBD1|TRBV19
CASSFGQGIDTQYF
TGTGCCAGTAGTTTTGGACAGGGGATAGATACGCAGTATTTT
>.|TRBJ2-7|.|TRBV19
CASSETGSYEQYF
TGTGCCAGTAGTGAGACTGGCTCCTACGAGCAGTACTTC
>.|TRBJ2-3|.|TRBV6-4
CASSEGGLSSTQYF
TGTGCCAGCAGTGAGGGGGGGCTCTCTTCTACGCAGTATTTT
>.|TRBJ1-3|.|TRBV3-1/TRBV3-2
CASSQGTGNTIYF
TGTGCCAGCAGCCAGGGAACTGGAAACACCATATATTTT
>once|TRBJ2-2|.|TRBV6-1
CASSGNTKVGTGELFF
TGTGCCAGCAGTGGAAACACCAAGGTGGGCACCGGGGAGCTGTTTTTT
>.|TRBJ2-1|.|TRBV28
CASSLGGQLNEQFF
TGTGCCAGCAGTTTAGGGGGGCAGCTCAATGAGCAGTTCTTC
>.|TRBJ1-2|.|TRBV29-1
CSAAGNYGYTF
TGCAGCGCTGCCGGTAACTATGGCTACACCTTC
>few|TRBJ1-5|TRBD1|TRBV5-1
CASSPGQGQPQHF
TGCGCCAGCAGCCCAGGACAGGGTCAGCCCCAGCATTTT